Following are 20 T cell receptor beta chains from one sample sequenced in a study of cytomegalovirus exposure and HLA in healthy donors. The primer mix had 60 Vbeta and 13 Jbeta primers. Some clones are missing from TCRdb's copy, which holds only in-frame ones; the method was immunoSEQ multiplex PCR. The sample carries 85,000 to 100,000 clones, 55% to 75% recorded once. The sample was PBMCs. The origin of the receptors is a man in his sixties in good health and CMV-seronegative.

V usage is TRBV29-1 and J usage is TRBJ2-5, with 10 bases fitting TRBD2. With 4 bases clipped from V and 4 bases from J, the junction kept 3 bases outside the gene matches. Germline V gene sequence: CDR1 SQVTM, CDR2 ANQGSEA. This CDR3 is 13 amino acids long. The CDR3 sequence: CSVARLAGETQYF. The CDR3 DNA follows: TGCAGCGTTGCCAGACTAGCGGGAGAGACCCAGTACTTC.

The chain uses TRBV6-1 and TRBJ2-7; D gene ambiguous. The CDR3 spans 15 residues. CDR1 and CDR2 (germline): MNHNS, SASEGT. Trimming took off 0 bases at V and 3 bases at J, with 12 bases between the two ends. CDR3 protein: CASSEAYGTGYEQYF. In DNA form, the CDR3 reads TGTGCCAGCAGTGAAGCATACGGTACGGGCTACGAGCAGTACTTC.

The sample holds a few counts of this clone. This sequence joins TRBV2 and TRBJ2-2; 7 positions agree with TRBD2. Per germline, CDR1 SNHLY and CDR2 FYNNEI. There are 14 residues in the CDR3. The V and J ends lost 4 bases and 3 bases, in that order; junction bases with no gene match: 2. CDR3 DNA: TGTGCCAGCAGTGGGACTAGTTACACCGGGGAGCTGTTTTTT. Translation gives CASSGTSYTGELFF.

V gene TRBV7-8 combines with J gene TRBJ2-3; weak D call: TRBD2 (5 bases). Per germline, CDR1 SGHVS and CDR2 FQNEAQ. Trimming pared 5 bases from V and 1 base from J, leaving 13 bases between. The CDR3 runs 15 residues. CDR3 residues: CASSRRASRTDTQYF. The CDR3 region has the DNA TGTGCCAGCAGCAGGCGGGCCAGCCGCACAGATACGCAGTATTTT.

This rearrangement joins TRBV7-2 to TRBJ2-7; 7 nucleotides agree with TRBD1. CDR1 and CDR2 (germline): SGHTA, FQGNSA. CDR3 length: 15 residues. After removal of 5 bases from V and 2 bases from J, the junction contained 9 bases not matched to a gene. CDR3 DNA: TGTGCCAGCAGCACAACTAGGACAGGAACCTACGAGCAGTACTTC. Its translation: CASSTTRTGTYEQYF.

This CDR3 reads CASSQTFQGSGANVLTF. CDR3 in DNA: TGCGCCAGCAGCCAAACATTCCAGGGCTCTGGGGCCAACGTCCTGACTTTC. This sequence joins TRBV4-1 and TRBJ2-6; tentatively, D is TRBD1 (5 bases). CDR3 size: 17 residues. Looked up from germline, CDR1 is MGHRA and CDR2 is YSYEKL. Deletions cut 2 bases from V and 0 bases from J, with 11 bases between.

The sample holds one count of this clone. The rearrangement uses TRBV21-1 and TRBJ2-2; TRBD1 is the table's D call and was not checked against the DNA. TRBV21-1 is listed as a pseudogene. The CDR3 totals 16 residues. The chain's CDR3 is CASSKNNLMNTGELFF. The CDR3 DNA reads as TGTGCCAGCAGCAAAAACAACCTTATGAACACCGGGGAGCTGTTTTTT.

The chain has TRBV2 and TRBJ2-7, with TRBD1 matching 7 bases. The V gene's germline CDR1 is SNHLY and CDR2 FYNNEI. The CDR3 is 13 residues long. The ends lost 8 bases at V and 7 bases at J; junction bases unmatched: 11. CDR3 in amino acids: CASGQALTWEQYF. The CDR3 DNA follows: TGTGCCAGCGGACAGGCCCTTACCTGGGAGCAGTACTTC.

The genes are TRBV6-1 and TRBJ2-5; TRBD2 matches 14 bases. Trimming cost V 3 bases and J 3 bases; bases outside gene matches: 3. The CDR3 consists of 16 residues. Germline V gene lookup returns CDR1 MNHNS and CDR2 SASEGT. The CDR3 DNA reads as TGTGCCAGCAGTGACCCGGGACTAGCGGGGGAAGAGACCCAGTACTTC. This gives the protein CASSDPGLAGEETQYF.

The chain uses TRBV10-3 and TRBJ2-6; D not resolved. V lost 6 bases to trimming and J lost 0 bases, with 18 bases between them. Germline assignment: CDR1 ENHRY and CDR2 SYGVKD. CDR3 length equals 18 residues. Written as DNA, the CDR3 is TGTGCCATCAGCACTATAGGCGGCACGATCTCTGGGGCCAACGTCCTGACTTTC. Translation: CAISTIGGTISGANVLTF.

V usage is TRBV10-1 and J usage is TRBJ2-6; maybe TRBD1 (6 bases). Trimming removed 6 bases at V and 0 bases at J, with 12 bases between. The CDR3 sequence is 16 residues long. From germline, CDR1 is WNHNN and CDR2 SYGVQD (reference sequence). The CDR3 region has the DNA TGCGCCAGCAGCCCGGGACACAGCTCTGGGGCCAACGTCCTGACTTTC. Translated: CASSPGHSSGANVLTF.

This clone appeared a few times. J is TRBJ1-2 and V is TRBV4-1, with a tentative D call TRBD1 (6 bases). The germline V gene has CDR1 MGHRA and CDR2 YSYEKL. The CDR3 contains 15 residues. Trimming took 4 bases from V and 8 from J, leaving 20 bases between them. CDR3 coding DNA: TGCGCCAGCAGCCCTCTACAGGGTCGGTCTAAAGGCTACACCTTC. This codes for CASSPLQGRSKGYTF.

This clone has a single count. The CDR3: CATSRDLVYSQGDGYTF. The CDR3 coding sequence is TGTGCCACCAGCAGAGATTTGGTTTACTCGCAGGGGGATGGCTACACCTTC. The rearrangement links TRBV15 to TRBJ1-2, with 7 bases lining up with TRBD1. The J segment lost 6 bases and the V segment lost 0 bases, leaving 13 bases of the junction unmatched. The CDR3 loop spans 17 amino acids. Per the germline V gene, CDR1 is LNHNV and CDR2 is YYDKDF (reference sequence).

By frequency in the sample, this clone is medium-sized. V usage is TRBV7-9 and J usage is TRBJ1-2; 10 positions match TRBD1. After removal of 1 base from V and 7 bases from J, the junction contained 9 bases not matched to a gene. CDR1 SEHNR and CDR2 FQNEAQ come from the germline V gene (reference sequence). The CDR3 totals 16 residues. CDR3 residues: CASSLGGTGTGAGYTF. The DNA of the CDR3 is TGTGCCAGCAGCTTAGGGGGGACCGGGACAGGGGCTGGCTACACCTTC.

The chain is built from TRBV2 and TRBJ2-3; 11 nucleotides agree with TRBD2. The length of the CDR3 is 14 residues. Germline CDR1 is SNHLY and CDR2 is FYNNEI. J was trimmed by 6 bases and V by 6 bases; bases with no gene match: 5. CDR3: CASRGLAEWDTQYF. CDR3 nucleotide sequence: TGTGCCAGCAGGGGACTAGCGGAGTGGGATACGCAGTATTTT.

The CDR3 spells CASSLLQGLNEKLFF. CDR3 DNA: TGTGCCAGCAGCTTACTACAGGGATTGAATGAAAAACTGTTTTTT. This chain links TRBV7-9 with TRBJ1-4; D perhaps matches TRBD1 (6 bases). The CDR3 totals 15 residues. V was pared by 2 bases and J by 5 bases, with 12 bases between. Germline V lookup: CDR1 SEHNR, CDR2 FQNEAQ (reference sequence).

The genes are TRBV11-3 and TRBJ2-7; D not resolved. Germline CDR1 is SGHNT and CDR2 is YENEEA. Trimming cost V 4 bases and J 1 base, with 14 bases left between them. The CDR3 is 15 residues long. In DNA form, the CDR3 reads TGTGCCAGCAGCTCCCCAAAGACACAATCCTACGAGCAGTACTTC. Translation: CASSSPKTQSYEQYF.

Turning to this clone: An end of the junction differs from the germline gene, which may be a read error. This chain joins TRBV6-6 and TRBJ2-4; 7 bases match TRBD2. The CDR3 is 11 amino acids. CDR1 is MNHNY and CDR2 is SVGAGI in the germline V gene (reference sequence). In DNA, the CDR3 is TGTGCCAGCTCGAACCCCGGGACTAACGTATGG. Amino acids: CASSNPGTNVW.

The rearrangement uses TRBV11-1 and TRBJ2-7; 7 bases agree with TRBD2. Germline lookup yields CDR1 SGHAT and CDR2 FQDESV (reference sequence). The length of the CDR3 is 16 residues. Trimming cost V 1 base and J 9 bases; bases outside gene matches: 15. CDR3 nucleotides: TGTGCCAGCAGCTTAGTGTCTGGCGGGAGTCTAACTGGGCAGTACTTC. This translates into CASSLVSGGSLTGQYF.

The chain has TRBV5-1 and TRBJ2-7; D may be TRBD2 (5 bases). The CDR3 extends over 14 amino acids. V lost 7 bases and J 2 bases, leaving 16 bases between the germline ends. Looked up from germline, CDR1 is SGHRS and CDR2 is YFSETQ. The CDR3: CASHTSGDAYEQYF. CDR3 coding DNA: TGCGCCAGCCACACAAGCGGAGATGCCTACGAGCAGTACTTC. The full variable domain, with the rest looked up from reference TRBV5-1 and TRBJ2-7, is KAGVTQTPRYLIKTRGQQVTLSCSPISGHRSVSWYQQTPGQGLQFLFEYFSETQRNKGNFPGRFSGRQFSNSRSEMNVSTLELGDSALYLCASHTSGDAYEQYFGPGTRLTVT.